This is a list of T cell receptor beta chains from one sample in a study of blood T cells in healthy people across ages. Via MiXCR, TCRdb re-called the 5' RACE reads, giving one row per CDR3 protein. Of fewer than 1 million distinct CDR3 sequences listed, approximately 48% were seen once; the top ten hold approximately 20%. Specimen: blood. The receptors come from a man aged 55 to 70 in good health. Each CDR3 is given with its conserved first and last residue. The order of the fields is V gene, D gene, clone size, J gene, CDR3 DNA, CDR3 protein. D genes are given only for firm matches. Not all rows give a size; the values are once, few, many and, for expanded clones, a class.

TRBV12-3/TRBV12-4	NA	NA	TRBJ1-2	TGTGCCAGCAGTTTAAAGGGGGGGGGCTACACCTTC	CASSLKGGGYTF
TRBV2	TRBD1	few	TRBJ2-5	TGTGCCAGCAGTTGGACAGGGGTCAATGAGCAGTACTTC	CASSWTGVNEQYF
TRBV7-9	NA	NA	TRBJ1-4	TGTGCCAGCAGCTTAACTGGGTTGGGTGAAAAACTGTTTTTT	CASSLTGLGEKLFF
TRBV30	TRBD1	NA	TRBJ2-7	TGTGCCTGGAGTAAAGGGGACAGTTACTCCTACGAGCAGTACTTC	CAWSKGDSYSYEQYF
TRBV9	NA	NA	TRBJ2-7	TGTGCCAGCAGCGCCCGACTAGGGTCATACGAGCAGTACTTC	CASSARLGSYEQYF
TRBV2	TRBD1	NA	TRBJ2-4	TGTGCCGGCAGTTCCGGGACAGAAGTAGCCAAAAACATTCAGTACTTC	CAGSSGTEVAKNIQYF
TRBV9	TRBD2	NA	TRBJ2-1	TGTGCCAGCAGCGTAGCTACGTCTAGCGGGGGGGCGGGTGAGCAGTTCTTC	CASSVATSSGGAGEQFF
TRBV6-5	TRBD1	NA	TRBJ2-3	TGTGCCAGCAGTTCTCCGGGACAGGGAATTAATACGCAGTATTTT	CASSSPGQGINTQYF
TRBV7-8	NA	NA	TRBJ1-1	TGTGCCAGCAGCCCCTCTGGGGGGTTGTGGAGTCTAAACACTGAAGCTTTCTTT	CASSPSGGLWSLNTEAFF
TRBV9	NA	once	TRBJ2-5	TGTGCCAGTACCCGTGGGGCAGAGGAAGAGACCCAGTACTTC	CASTRGAEEETQYF
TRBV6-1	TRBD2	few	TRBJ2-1	TGTGCCAGCAGTGAAGCGGGAGGAGCGGGAAACAATGAGCAGTTCTTC	CASSEAGGAGNNEQFF
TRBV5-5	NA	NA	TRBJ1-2	TGTGCCAGCAGGGAGGCCGGGAGGAATGGCTACACCTTC	CASREAGRNGYTF
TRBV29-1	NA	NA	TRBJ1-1	TGCAGCGTTGAGAGGGGGGGATATGAAGCTTTCTTT	CSVERGGYEAFF
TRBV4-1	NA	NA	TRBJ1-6	TGCGCCAGCAGCAAGGGAACAGCGGAGGACTCACCCCTCCACTTT	CASSKGTAEDSPLHF
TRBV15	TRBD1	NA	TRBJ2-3	TGTGCCACCAGCAGAAACTTGCCGGGACAGGGAGACGATACGCAGTATTTT	CATSRNLPGQGDDTQYF
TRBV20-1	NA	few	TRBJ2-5	TGCAGTGCTAGCCCCGGCGGTCCGGTCGAAACCCAGTACTTC	CSASPGGPVETQYF